These T cell receptor beta chains were read from a single sample in a study of T cells in Graves' hyperthyroidism and ophthalmopathy. Using its own MiXCR run on the multiplex PCR reads, TCRdb lists one record per CDR3 protein. The profile shows more than 350,000 distinct CDR3 sequences, approximately 14% of them singletons. Sequences were obtained from blood. The source is a woman in her twenties or thirties with Graves' ophthalmopathy. The CDR3 runs from the conserved cysteine through the conserved F or W. D genes are given only for firm matches. Clone sizes are given selectively: once, few, many, or a class where the clone is expanded.

>few|NA|TRBJ2-3|TRBV6-5
TGTGCCAGCAGTTACATCGTCAGCACAGATACGCAGTATTTT
CASSYIVSTDTQYF
>few|TRBD2|TRBJ2-5|TRBV20-1
TGCAGTGCTAGCTTTCCGGGGGGTCAAGAGACCCAGTACTTC
CSASFPGGQETQYF
>many|TRBD1|TRBJ1-6|TRBV3-1
TGTGCCAGCAGCCTAACGACAGGGTACTATAATTCACCCCTCCACTTT
CASSLTTGYYNSPLHF
>few|TRBD1|TRBJ2-1|TRBV7-9
TGTGCCAGCAGCCCTACAGGGGCCTTCGATTCACACCTGGACAATGAGCAGTTCTTC
CASSPTGAFDSHLDNEQFF
>NA|NA|TRBJ1-1|TRBV10-1
TGCGCCAGCAGTCCTGACACGGTCTCTGAAGCTTTCTTT
CASSPDTVSEAFF
>NA|TRBD2|TRBJ2-1|TRBV9
TGTGCCAGCGAACCAGCGGGGGCGAGGGGCAATGAGCAGTTCTTC
CASEPAGARGNEQFF
>NA|TRBD2|TRBJ2-1|TRBV19
TGTGCCAGTGGAAGGCCAAGCGGGGGGCTTTACAATGAGCAGTTCTTC
CASGRPSGGLYNEQFF
>many|TRBD1|TRBJ1-3|TRBV6-1
TGTGCCACATCCAGGGGGTCTGGAAACACCATATATTTT
CATSRGSGNTIYF
>many|TRBD1|TRBJ2-1|TRBV12-3/TRBV12-4
TGTGCCAGCAGTCCCAAAGGGACAGGGGGCACTGAGCAGTTCTTC
CASSPKGTGGTEQFF
>many|NA|TRBJ1-2|TRBV20-1
TGCAGTGCCCTGACAGGTCTAGGGGTCTATGGCTACACCTTC
CSALTGLGVYGYTF
>many|NA|TRBJ1-2|TRBV7-9
TGTGCCAGCAGCCTACAGGGAGGTGGCTACACCTTC
CASSLQGGGYTF
>many|TRBD2|TRBJ2-3|TRBV3-1
TGTGCCAGCAGTCACGGAAGTAGCGGGGCCACAGATACGCAGTATTTT
CASSHGSSGATDTQYF
>many|TRBD1|TRBJ2-3|TRBV7-6
TGTGCCAGCAACAGCCAGGGGGGCACAGATACGCAGTATTTT
CASNSQGGTDTQYF
>NA|TRBD1|TRBJ1-1|TRBV30
TGTGCCTGGAGTAGAGACAGGGAGACTGAAGCTTTCTTT
CAWSRDRETEAFF
>NA|NA|TRBJ1-5|TRBV3-1
TGTGCCAGCAGCCAAGAGGGGGGTCTCCAGCATTTT
CASSQEGGLQHF
>many|NA|TRBJ1-1|TRBV3-1
TGTGCCAGCAGCCAAGATCTGGGGACGTTGAACACTGAAGCTTTCTTT
CASSQDLGTLNTEAFF
>many|TRBD2|TRBJ2-1|TRBV28
TGTGCCAGCAGCCTACTGAGCGGGGGGGTCAGGAATGAGCAGTTCTTC
CASSLLSGGVRNEQFF
>many|NA|TRBJ2-6|TRBV28
TGTGCCAGCAGGCCCAGACAGGTGAAGGGGGGGTTGCTCGGGGCCAACGTCCTGACTTTC
CASRPRQVKGGLLGANVLTF
>many|NA|TRBJ1-3|TRBV3-1
TGTGCCAGCAGCCAAAGAGACAAGTCTGGAAACACCATATATTTT
CASSQRDKSGNTIYF
>many|NA|TRBJ2-2|TRBV9
TGTGCCAGCAGCGTTAATCCCTCGCAGGGCAACACCGGGGAGCTGTTTTTT
CASSVNPSQGNTGELFF
>many|TRBD1|TRBJ1-5|TRBV24-1
TGTGCCACCAAGGACAGGGGGCTCGGTCCCCAGCATTTT
CATKDRGLGPQHF
>many|NA|TRBJ2-1|TRBV5-8
TGTGCCAGCAGCTCTTTCGGCGGTGACTACAATGAGCAGTTCTTC
CASSSFGGDYNEQFF
>many|TRBD1|TRBJ1-1|TRBV12-3/TRBV12-4
TGTGCCAGCAGCCCCAGCGGGACAGCCACTGAAGCTTTCTTT
CASSPSGTATEAFF
>many|TRBD2|TRBJ2-2|TRBV13
TGTGCCAGCAGCTTAAGAAGCGGGGGCTACACCGGGGAGCTGTTTTTT
CASSLRSGGYTGELFF
>few|NA|TRBJ1-5|TRBV6-1
TGTGCCAGCAGTGAACAGAGGTATAGCAATCAGCCCCAGCATTTT
CASSEQRYSNQPQHF
>many|TRBD1|TRBJ1-5|TRBV12-3/TRBV12-4
TGTGCCAGTAACAGGGGGGGGGATCAGCCCCAGCATTTT
CASNRGGDQPQHF